A selection of T cell receptor beta chains follows, all from one sample in a study of cytomegalovirus exposure and HLA in healthy donors. The method was immunoSEQ multiplex PCR; TCRdb's version includes in-frame clones alone and lacks a portion of them. Here the sample spans around 180,000 clones, more than 75% being singletons. The sequencing input was PBMCs. The receptors shown here come from a girl under three years old in good health and CMV-seronegative. The CDR3 runs from the conserved cysteine through the conserved F or W.

cdr3_aa: CASSRHRGWQPQHF; v_call: TRBV23-1
cdr3_aa: CASSGRLAADTQYF; v_call: TRBV9
cdr3_aa: CAILPDRGGNTVYF; v_call: TRBV25-1
cdr3_aa: CASSTLSDRVTGELFF; v_call: TRBV19
cdr3_aa: CASSSGTGGPDTQYF; v_call: TRBV6-5
cdr3_aa: CAIKTTSGGRDTQYF; v_call: TRBV10-3
cdr3_aa: CASSLSHRQGEYYGYTF; v_call: TRBV7-3
cdr3_aa: CASSYGLVETQYF; v_call: TRBV6-5
cdr3_aa: CASSLLGPTGGNYGYTF; v_call: TRBV27
cdr3_aa: CASSRAGGTDTQYF; v_call: TRBV13
cdr3_aa: CASTGGKNRNTGELFF; v_call: TRBV25-1
cdr3_aa: CASSLVDRAYTEAFF; v_call: TRBV5-6
cdr3_aa: CASSYTAGGSNEQYF; v_call: TRBV6-5
cdr3_aa: CASRGQVVNYGYTF; v_call: TRBV6-5
cdr3_aa: CASSQDRSRGPSYEQYF; v_call: TRBV4-1
cdr3_aa: CSVVGIGGNTEAFF; v_call: TRBV29-1
cdr3_aa: CSVDRLAGVNEQFF; v_call: TRBV29-1
cdr3_aa: CASSSPLWPYEQYF; v_call: TRBV25-1
cdr3_aa: CASSYGGAGQPQHF; v_call: TRBV7-8
cdr3_aa: CASSQGTPAGGRGEQFF; v_call: TRBV4-1
cdr3_aa: CASSDRGRMNYEQYF; v_call: TRBV6-1
cdr3_aa: CASSLNHRTEETQYF; v_call: TRBV5-4
cdr3_aa: CASSPRGGQGLAGFRGTDTQYF; v_call: TRBV27
cdr3_aa: CASSFGGGITYEQYF; v_call: TRBV5-1
cdr3_aa: CASSLTSGGEAFF; v_call: TRBV7-3
cdr3_aa: CASSDGLARYEQYF; v_call: TRBV7-8
cdr3_aa: CAITPGDRGQTQYF; v_call: TRBV10-3
cdr3_aa: CASSLARGGDSDTQYF; v_call: TRBV7-8
cdr3_aa: CASIGQLRRGEKLFF; v_call: TRBV6-1
cdr3_aa: CASSQSRENEKLFF; v_call: TRBV23-1
cdr3_aa: CASSFRGMDTGELFF; v_call: TRBV5-1